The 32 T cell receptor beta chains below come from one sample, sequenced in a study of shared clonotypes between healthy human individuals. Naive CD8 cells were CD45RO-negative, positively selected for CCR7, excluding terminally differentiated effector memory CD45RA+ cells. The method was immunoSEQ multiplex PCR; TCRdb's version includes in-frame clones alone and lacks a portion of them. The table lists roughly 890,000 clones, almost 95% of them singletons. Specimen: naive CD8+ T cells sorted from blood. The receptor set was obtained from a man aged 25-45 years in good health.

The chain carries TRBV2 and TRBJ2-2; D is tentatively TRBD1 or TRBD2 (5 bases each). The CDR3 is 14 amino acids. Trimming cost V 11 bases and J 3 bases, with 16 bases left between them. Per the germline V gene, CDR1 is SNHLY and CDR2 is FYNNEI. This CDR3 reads CAFGGDRYTGELFF. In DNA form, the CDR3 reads TGTGCCTTTGGGGGAGACAGATACACCGGGGAGCTGTTTTTT. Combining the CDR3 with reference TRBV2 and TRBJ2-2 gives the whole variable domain EPEVTQTPSHQVTQMGQEVILRCVPISNHLYFYWYRQILGQKVEFLVSFYNNEISEKSEIFDDQFSVERPDGSNFTLKIRSTKLEDSAMYFCAFGGDRYTGELFFGEGSRLTVL.

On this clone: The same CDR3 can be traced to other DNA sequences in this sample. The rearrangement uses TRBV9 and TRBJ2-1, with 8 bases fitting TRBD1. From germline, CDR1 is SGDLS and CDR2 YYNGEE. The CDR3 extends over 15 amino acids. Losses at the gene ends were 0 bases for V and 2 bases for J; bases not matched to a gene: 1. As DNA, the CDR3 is TGTGCCAGCAGCGTAGACAGGGGGGCCTACAATGAGCAGTTCTTC. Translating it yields CASSVDRGAYNEQFF.

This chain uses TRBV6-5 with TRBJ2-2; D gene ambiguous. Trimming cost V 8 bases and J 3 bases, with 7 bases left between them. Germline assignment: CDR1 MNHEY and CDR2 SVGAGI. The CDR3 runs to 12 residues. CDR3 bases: TGTGCCAGCTTCAGTTACACCGGGGAGCTGTTTTTT. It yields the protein CASFSYTGELFF.

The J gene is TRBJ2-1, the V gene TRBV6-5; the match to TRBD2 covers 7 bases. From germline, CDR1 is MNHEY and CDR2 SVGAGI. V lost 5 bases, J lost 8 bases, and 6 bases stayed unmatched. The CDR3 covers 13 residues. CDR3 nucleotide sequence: TGTGCCAGCAGTCTCTACGGGGGGTATGAGCAGTTCTTC. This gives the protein CASSLYGGYEQFF.

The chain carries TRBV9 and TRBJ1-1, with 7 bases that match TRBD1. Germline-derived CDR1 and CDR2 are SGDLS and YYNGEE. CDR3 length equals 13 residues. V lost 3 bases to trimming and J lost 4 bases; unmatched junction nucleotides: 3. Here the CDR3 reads CASSATGFTEAFF. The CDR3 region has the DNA TGTGCCAGCAGCGCGACAGGGTTCACTGAAGCTTTCTTT.

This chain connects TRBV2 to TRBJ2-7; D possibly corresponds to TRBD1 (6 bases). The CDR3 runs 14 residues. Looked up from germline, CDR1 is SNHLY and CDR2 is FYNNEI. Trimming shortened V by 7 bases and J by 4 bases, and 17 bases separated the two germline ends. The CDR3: CASKKSGHVYEQYF. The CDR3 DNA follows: TGTGCCAGCAAGAAGTCGGGACACGTTTACGAGCAGTACTTC.

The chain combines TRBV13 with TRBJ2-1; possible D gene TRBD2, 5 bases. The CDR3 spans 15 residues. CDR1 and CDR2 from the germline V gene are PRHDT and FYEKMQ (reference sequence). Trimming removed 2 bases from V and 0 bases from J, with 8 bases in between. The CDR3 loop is CASSLRGPSYNEQFF. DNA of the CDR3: TGTGCCAGCAGCTTACGGGGTCCCTCCTACAATGAGCAGTTCTTC.

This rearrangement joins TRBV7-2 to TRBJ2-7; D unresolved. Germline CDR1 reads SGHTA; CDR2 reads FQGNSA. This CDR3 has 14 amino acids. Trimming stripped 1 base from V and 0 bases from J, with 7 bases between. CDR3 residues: CASSLDGNSYEQYF. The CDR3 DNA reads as TGTGCCAGCAGCTTAGACGGCAACTCCTACGAGCAGTACTTC.

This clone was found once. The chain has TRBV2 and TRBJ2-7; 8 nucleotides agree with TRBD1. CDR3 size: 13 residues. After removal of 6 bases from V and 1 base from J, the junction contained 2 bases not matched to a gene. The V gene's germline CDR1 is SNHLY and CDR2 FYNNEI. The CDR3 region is CASSDRGSYEQYF. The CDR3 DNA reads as TGTGCCAGCAGCGACAGGGGTTCCTACGAGCAGTACTTC.

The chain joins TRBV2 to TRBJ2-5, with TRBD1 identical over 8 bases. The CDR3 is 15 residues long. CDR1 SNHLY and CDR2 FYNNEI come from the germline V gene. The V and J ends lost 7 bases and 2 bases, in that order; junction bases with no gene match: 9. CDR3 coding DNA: TGTGCCAGCAAAAACGCAGGGGGCTCTCAAGAGACCCAGTACTTC. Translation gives CASKNAGGSQETQYF.

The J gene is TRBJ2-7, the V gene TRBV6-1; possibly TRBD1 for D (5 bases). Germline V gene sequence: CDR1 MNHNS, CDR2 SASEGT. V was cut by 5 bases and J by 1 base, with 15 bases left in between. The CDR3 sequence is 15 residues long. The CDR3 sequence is CASSHRKTASYEQYF. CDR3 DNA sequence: TGTGCCAGCAGTCACCGTAAGACAGCGTCCTACGAGCAGTACTTC.

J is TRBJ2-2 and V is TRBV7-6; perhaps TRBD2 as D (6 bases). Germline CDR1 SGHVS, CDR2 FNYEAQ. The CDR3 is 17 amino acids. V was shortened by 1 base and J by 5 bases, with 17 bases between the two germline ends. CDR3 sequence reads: CASSLGGNLGGTGELFF. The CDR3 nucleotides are TGTGCCAGCAGCTTAGGAGGGAATCTAGGAGGGACCGGGGAGCTGTTTTTT. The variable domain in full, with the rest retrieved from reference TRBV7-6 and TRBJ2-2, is GAGVSQSPRYKVTKRGQDVALRCDPISGHVSLYWYRQALGQGPEFLTYFNYEAQQDKSGLPNDRFSAERPEGSISTLTIQRTEQRDSAMYRCASSLGGNLGGTGELFFGEGSRLTVL.

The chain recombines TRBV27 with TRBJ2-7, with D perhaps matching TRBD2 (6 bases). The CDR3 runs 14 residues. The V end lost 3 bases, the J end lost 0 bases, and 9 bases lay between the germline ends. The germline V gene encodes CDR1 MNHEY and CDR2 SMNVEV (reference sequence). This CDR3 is CASSFSGASYEQYF. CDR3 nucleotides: TGTGCCAGCAGTTTTTCGGGAGCCTCCTACGAGCAGTACTTC.

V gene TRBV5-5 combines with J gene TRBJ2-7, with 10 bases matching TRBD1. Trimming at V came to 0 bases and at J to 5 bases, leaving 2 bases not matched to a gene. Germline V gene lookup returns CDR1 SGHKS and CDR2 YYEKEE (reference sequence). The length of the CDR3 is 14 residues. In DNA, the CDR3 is TGTGCCAGCAGCTTGGGACAGGGGGCGGACGAGCAGTACTTC. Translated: CASSLGQGADEQYF.

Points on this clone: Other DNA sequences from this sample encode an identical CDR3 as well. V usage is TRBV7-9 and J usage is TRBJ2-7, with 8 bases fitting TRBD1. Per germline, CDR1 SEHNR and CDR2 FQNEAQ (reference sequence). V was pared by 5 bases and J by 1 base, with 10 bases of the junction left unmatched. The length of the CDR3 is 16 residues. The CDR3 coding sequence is TGTGCCAGCAGCCCAACCCCCGGACAGGGATCCTACGAGCAGTACTTC. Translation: CASSPTPGQGSYEQYF. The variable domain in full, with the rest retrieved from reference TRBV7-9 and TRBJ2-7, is DTGVSQNPRHKITKRGQNVTFRCDPISEHNRLYWYRQTLGQGPEFLTYFQNEAQLEKSRLLSDRFSAERPKGSFSTLEIQRTEQGDSAMYLCASSPTPGQGSYEQYFGPGTRLTVT.

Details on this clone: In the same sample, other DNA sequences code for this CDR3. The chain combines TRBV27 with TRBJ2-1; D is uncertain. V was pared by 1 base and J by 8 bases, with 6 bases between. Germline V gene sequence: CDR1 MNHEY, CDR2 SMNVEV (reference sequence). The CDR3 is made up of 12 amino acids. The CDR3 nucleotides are TGTGCCAGCAGTTTATTCGGAGATGAGCAGTTCTTC. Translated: CASSLFGDEQFF.

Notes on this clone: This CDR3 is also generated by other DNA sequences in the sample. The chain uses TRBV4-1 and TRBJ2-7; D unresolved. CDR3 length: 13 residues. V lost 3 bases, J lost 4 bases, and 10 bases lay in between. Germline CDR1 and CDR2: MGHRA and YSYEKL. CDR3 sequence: CASSQDRVYEQYF. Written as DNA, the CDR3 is TGCGCCAGCAGCCAGGACCGAGTTTACGAGCAGTACTTC.

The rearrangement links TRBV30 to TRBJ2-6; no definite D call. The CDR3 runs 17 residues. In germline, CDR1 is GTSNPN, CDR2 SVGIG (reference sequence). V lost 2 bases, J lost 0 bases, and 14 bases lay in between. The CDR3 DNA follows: TGTGCCTGGAGTCCTGGGGTCCGCCGCTCTGGGGCCAACGTCCTGACTTTC. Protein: CAWSPGVRRSGANVLTF. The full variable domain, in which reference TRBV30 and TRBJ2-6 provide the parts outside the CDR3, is SQTIHQWPATLVQPVGSPLSLECTVEGTSNPNLYWYRQAAGRGLQLLFYSVGIGQISSEVPQNLSASRPQDRQFILSSKKLLLSDSGFYLCAWSPGVRRSGANVLTFGAGSRLTVL.

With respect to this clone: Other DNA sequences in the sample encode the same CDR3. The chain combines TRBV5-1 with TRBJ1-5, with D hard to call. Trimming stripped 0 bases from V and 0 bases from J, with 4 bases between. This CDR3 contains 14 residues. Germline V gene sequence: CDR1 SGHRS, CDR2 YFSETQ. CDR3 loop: CASSLAGSNQPQHF. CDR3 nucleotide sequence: TGCGCCAGCAGCTTGGCAGGTAGCAATCAGCCCCAGCATTTT.

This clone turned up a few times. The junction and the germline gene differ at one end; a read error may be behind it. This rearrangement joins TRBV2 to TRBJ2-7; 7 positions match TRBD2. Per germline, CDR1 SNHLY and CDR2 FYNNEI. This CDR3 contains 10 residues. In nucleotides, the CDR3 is TGTGCCAGCAGGGGGGGGAAGTCAGGCTTC. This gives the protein CASRGGKSGF.

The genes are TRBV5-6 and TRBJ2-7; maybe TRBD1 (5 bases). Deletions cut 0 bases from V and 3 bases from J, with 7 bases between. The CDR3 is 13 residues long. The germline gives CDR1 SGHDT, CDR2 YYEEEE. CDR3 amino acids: CASSLAGIYEQYF. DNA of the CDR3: TGTGCCAGCAGCTTGGCAGGGATCTACGAGCAGTACTTC.

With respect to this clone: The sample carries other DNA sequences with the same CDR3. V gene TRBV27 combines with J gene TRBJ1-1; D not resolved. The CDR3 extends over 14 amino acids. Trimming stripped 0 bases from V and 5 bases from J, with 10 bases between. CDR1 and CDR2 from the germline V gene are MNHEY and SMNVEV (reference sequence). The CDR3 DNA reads TGTGCCAGCAGTTTATCGGGAGGACGTACTGAAGCTTTCTTT. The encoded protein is CASSLSGGRTEAFF.

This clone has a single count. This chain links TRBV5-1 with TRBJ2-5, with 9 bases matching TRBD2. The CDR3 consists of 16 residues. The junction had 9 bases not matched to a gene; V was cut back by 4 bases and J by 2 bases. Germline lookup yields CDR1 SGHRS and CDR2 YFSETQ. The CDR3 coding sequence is TGCGCCAGCAGCCTCGCGACTAGCGGAAGTCAAGAGACCCAGTACTTC. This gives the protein CASSLATSGSQETQYF.

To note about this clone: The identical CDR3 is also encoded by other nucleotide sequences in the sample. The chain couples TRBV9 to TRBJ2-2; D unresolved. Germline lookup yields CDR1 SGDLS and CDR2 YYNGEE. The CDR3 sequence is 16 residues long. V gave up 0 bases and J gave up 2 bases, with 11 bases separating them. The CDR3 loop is CASSVGVRANTGELFF. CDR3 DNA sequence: TGTGCCAGCAGCGTAGGTGTTAGAGCAAACACCGGGGAGCTGTTTTTT.

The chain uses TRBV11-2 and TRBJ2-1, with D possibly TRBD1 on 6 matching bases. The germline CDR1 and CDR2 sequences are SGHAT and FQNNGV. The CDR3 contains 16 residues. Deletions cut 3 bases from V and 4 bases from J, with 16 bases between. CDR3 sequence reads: CASSFEFQGLYNEQFF. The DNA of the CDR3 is TGTGCCAGCAGCTTTGAATTCCAGGGGCTTTACAATGAGCAGTTCTTC.

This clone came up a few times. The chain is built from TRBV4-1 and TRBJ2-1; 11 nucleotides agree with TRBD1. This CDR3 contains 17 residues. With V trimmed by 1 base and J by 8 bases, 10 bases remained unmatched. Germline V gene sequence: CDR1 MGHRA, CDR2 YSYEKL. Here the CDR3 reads CASSQVVRDRGSDEQFF. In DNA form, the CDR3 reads TGCGCCAGCAGCCAAGTAGTTCGGGACAGGGGGTCAGATGAGCAGTTCTTC.

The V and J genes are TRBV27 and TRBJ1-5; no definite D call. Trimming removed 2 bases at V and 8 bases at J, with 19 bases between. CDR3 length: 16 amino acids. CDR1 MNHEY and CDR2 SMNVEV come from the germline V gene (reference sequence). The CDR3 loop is CASSLGVLGGLEPQHF. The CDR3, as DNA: TGTGCCAGCAGTTTAGGGGTTTTGGGAGGGTTGGAGCCCCAGCATTTT.

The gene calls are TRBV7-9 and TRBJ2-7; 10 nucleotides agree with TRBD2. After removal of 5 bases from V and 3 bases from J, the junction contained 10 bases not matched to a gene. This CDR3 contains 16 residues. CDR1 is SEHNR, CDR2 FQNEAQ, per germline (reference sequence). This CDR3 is CASSSPRTSGNYEQYF. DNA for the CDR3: TGTGCCAGCAGCAGCCCTCGGACTAGCGGAAACTACGAGCAGTACTTC.

The CDR3 is CASSWDVGAKGETQYF. The CDR3 nucleotides read TGTGCCAGCAGTTGGGATGTGGGGGCTAAAGGGGAGACCCAGTACTTC. The chain employs TRBV6-5 and TRBJ2-5; a possible D gene is TRBD1 (6 bases). Looked up from germline, CDR1 is MNHEY and CDR2 is SVGAGI. CDR3 size: 16 residues. Deletions cut 4 bases from V and 5 bases from J, with 20 bases between.

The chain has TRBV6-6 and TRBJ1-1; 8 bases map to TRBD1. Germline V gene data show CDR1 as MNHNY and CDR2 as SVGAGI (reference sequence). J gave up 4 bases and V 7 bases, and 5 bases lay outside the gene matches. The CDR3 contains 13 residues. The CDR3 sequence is CASKKTGVTEAFF. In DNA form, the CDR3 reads TGTGCCAGCAAAAAGACAGGGGTCACTGAAGCTTTCTTT.

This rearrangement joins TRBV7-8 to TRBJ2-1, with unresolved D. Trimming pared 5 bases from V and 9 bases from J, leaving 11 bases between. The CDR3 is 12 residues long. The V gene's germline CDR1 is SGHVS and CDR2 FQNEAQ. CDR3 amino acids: CASSLGGSEQFF. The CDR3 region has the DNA TGTGCCAGCAGCCTAGGCGGCAGTGAGCAGTTCTTC. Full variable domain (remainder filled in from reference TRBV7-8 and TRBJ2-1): GAGVSQSPRYKVAKRGQDVALRCDPISGHVSLFWYQQALGQGPEFLTYFQNEAQLDKSGLPSDRFFAERPEGSVSTLKIQRTQQEDSAVYLCASSLGGSEQFFGPGTRLTVL.

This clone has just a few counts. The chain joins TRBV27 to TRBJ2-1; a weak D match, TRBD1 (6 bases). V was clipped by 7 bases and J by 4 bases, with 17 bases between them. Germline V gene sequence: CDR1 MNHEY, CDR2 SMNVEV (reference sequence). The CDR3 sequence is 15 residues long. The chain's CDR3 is CASTQWAGVYNEQFF. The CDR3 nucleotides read TGTGCCAGCACCCAGTGGGCAGGGGTATACAATGAGCAGTTCTTC.